The TCR beta chain described here comes from a study of T-cell reconstitution after alpha-beta-depleted transplantation in children (dated by TCRdb to about 2016). About the full investigation: T-cell immune reconstitution after TCRalphabeta/CD19-depleted allogeneic hematopoietic cell transplantation in children was quantitatively tracked in the study by means of TCR repertoire profiling.

Receptor amplification or capture employed PCR. Instrument used: Illumina HiSeq 2500. TCR libraries were prepared with molecular barcoding, using unique molecular identifiers to normalize TCRbeta repertoire quantification. TCRdb passed the public sequencing reads through fastp at Q25 and MiXCR, retaining productive beta sequences. CDR3 protein sequences are deduplicated, and each keeps its most common genes and DNA. For this sample the table gives some 490,000 distinct CDR3 sequences, of which approximately 13% were detected only once. The ten largest make up approximately 5.4% of the sample. The CDR3, cysteine through phenylalanine, is 13 amino acids long. Only the CDR3 DNA stays, 39 bases, in frame from base 1. The V and J ends are trimmed by 6 bases and 4 bases, leaving 11 bases between them. CDR1 and CDR2 (SGHRS, YFSETQ) derive from the germline V gene. A word on this clonotype: It lacks a known antigen. No base quality information exists; no much larger clone differs at one position.

The starting material was PBMCs from the stem cell graft donor, obtained from the stem cell graft. The chain joins TRBV5-1 to TRBJ2-1; the D gene is perhaps TRBD2, on 5 matching bases. The source of this sequence is a human donor who donated a stem cell graft to a child with combined immunodeficiency. The CDR3 region reads CASTPGGYNEQFF. Here is the DNA: TGCGCCAGCACTCCGGGCGGGTACAATGAGCAGTTCTTC.